These 26 T cell receptor beta chains were sequenced from one sample in a study of cytomegalovirus exposure and HLA in healthy donors. With 60 Vbeta and 13 Jbeta primers, the PCR was carried out. The repertoire was sequenced with immunoSEQ multiplex PCR; TCRdb's copy has only in-frame clones and lacks some. The table records roughly 130,000 clones, around 66% of them present only once. The material sequenced was PBMCs. The source of these receptors is a woman in her sixties in good health and CMV-seronegative.

The chain links TRBV27 to TRBJ2-7; 7 bases agree with TRBD1. The CDR3 runs to 15 residues. Germline V gives CDR1 MNHEY, CDR2 SMNVEV (reference sequence). V lost 7 bases to trimming and J lost 3 bases; unmatched junction nucleotides: 12. CDR3 in DNA: TGTGCCAGCACTTGGTCCAGCACAGGGGTCTACGAGCAGTACTTC. Amino acid sequence: CASTWSSTGVYEQYF.

This clone has a handful of counts. The chain is built from TRBV9 and TRBJ2-3; 11 bases match TRBD1. CDR3 length: 13 residues. With 8 bases clipped from V and 5 bases from J, the junction kept 4 bases outside the gene matches. From germline, CDR1 is SGDLS and CDR2 YYNGEE. As DNA, the CDR3 is TGTGCCAGGGACAGGGGGCGAGGAGATACGCAGTATTTT. Protein product: CARDRGRGDTQYF.

J is TRBJ1-6 and V is TRBV11-2; D is perhaps TRBD1 (5 bases). CDR1 is SGHAT and CDR2 is FQNNGV in the germline V gene. CDR3 length equals 14 residues. V lost 5 bases and J 10 bases, leaving 15 bases between the germline ends. This CDR3 is CASSQTRVLSPLHF. The CDR3 DNA is TGTGCCAGCAGCCAAACCAGGGTTCTCTCACCCCTCCACTTT. Complete variable domain (other parts from reference TRBV11-2 and TRBJ1-6): EAGVAQSPRYKIIEKRQSVAFWCNPISGHATLYWYQQILGQGPKLLIQFQNNGVVDDSQLPKDRFSAERLKGVDSTLKIQPAKLEDSAVYLCASSQTRVLSPLHFGNGTRLTVT.

V usage is TRBV28 and J usage is TRBJ1-5; possibly TRBD1 for D (5 bases). Trimming shortened V by 8 bases and J by 2 bases, and 13 bases separated the two germline ends. This CDR3 is 14 amino acids long. Per the germline V gene, CDR1 is MDHEN and CDR2 is SYDVKM. CDR3 bases: TGTGCCAGCGACGAGACAGCACGCAATCAGCCCCAGCATTTT. Encoded protein: CASDETARNQPQHF. Variable domain in full (rest from reference TRBV28 and TRBJ1-5): DVKVTQSSRYLVKRTGEKVFLECVQDMDHENMFWYRQDPGLGLRLIYFSYDVKMKEKGDIPEGYSVSREKKERFSLILESASTNQTSMYLCASDETARNQPQHFGDGTRLSIL.

This rearrangement joins TRBV7-5 to TRBJ2-2; the D call TRBD2 from the table was never checked on the DNA. TRBV7-5 is a listed pseudogene. The CDR3 extends over 16 amino acids. CDR3 loop: CVRSLRLAGYTGELFF. The CDR3 nucleotides are TGTGTCAGAAGCTTACGACTAGCGGGTTACACCGGGGAGCTGTTTTTT.

This sequence joins TRBV10-3 and TRBJ1-1, with D tentatively TRBD1 (5 bases). Germline values: CDR1 ENHRY, CDR2 SYGVKD. The CDR3 totals 15 residues. V lost 2 bases, J lost 4 bases, and 14 bases lay in between. CDR3 loop: CAISENQGGVTEAFF. The DNA of the CDR3 is TGTGCCATCAGTGAGAATCAGGGAGGGGTCACTGAAGCTTTCTTT.

J is TRBJ2-2 and V is TRBV13, with TRBD2 as a possible D gene (6 bases). V was shortened by 1 base and J by 6 bases, with 12 bases between the two germline ends. CDR1 is PRHDT and CDR2 is FYEKMQ in the germline V gene (reference sequence). The CDR3 covers 15 residues. CDR3 protein: CASSLAGVLAGELFF. In DNA form, the CDR3 reads TGTGCCAGCAGCTTAGCGGGAGTCCTCGCCGGGGAGCTGTTTTTT.

The genes are TRBV7-6 and TRBJ2-3; D gene ambiguous. With 3 bases removed from V and 1 base from J, the gap between germline ends came to 8 bases. Germline V CDR1 and CDR2: SGHVS, FNYEAQ. The CDR3 has 14 amino acids. The CDR3 bases are TGTGCCAGCAGCTTTGGTGGAGGCACAGATACGCAGTATTTT. Its translation is CASSFGGGTDTQYF.

This chain joins TRBV15 and TRBJ2-7; D is uncertain. The germline CDR1 and CDR2 sequences are LNHNV and YYDKDF (reference sequence). CDR3 length: 15 residues. V shed 0 bases and J shed 2 bases, with 11 bases lying between them. CDR3 sequence: CATSREATRPYEQYF. CDR3 in DNA: TGTGCCACCAGCAGAGAGGCGACACGTCCCTACGAGCAGTACTTC.

The sample holds a few counts of this clone. The gene calls are TRBV14 and TRBJ2-1; the match to TRBD2 covers 9 bases. Germline lookup yields CDR1 SGHDN and CDR2 FVKESK. The CDR3 is 16 residues long. V lost 5 bases to trimming and J lost 0 bases; unmatched junction nucleotides: 5. CDR3 amino acids: CASSKASGDSYNEQFF. CDR3 DNA: TGTGCCAGCAGCAAGGCTAGCGGGGACTCCTACAATGAGCAGTTCTTC.

V gene TRBV5-5 combines with J gene TRBJ1-1, with unresolved D. Trimming left V 5 bases short and J 4 bases short, with 9 bases between. The CDR3 spans 12 residues. CDR1 is SGHKS and CDR2 is YYEKEE in the germline V gene (reference sequence). The CDR3 loop reads CASSRSATEAFF. The CDR3 nucleotides are TGTGCCAGCAGTCGGAGTGCCACTGAAGCTTTCTTT.

There are a few counts of this clone. V gene TRBV5-1 combines with J gene TRBJ1-1; 7 positions agree with TRBD1. CDR1 and CDR2 from the germline V gene are SGHRS and YFSETQ. The CDR3 has 15 amino acids. V was clipped by 3 bases and J by 1 base; unmatched bases: 6. CDR3 loop: CASSSQGGQNTEAFF. The CDR3 DNA reads TGCGCCAGCAGCTCCCAGGGGGGACAGAACACTGAAGCTTTCTTT.

The chain couples TRBV5-6 to TRBJ2-7; 12 bases agree with TRBD2. Germline CDR1 reads SGHDT; CDR2 reads YYEEEE. J was trimmed by 6 bases and V by 5 bases; bases with no gene match: 9. This CDR3 region has 15 residues. The CDR3 is CASSPTLAGGGEQYF. DNA for the CDR3: TGTGCCAGCAGTCCGACCCTAGCGGGAGGGGGCGAGCAGTACTTC.

This clone was seen a single time. This chain joins TRBV7-9 and TRBJ2-3; 11 nucleotides align to TRBD2. After removal of 5 bases from V and 3 bases from J, the junction contained 7 bases not matched to a gene. The germline CDR1 and CDR2 sequences are SEHNR and FQNEAQ (reference sequence). This CDR3 region has 16 residues. CDR3 DNA sequence: TGTGCCAGCAGCCCAGGCCTAGCGGGGGGAACAGATACGCAGTATTTT. This encodes CASSPGLAGGTDTQYF.

This rearrangement joins TRBV10-3 to TRBJ1-5, with D possibly being TRBD1 (6 bases). The CDR3 is 15 residues long. Per germline, CDR1 ENHRY and CDR2 SYGVKD. The V end was cut by 0 bases, the J end by 7 bases, with 13 bases between. In DNA form, the CDR3 reads TGTGCCATCAGTGAGTCGGCCGGGGGGCCCCAGCCCCAGCATTTT. This codes for CAISESAGGPQPQHF.

The V and J genes are TRBV29-1 and TRBJ1-2, with a possible D match to TRBD1 (5 bases). The CDR3 runs to 15 residues. Per germline, CDR1 SQVTM and CDR2 ANQGSEA. V was clipped by 0 bases and J by 7 bases, with 18 bases between them. In DNA form, the CDR3 reads TGCAGCGTTGAAGAACGACGGGAGGGGAGGAGTGGCTACACCTTC. Protein sequence: CSVEERREGRSGYTF.

This sequence joins TRBV5-5 and TRBJ2-7; TRBD2 is a possible D gene (6 bases). Germline V lookup: CDR1 SGHKS, CDR2 YYEKEE (reference sequence). The CDR3 covers 16 residues. Trimming left V 2 bases short and J 1 base short, with 16 bases between. This CDR3 is CASSLASSGVSYEQYF. The CDR3 region has the DNA TGTGCCAGCAGCTTAGCCTCCTCGGGAGTATCCTACGAGCAGTACTTC.

V is TRBV7-3 and J is TRBJ1-5; D is undetermined. The V end lost 1 base, the J end lost 4 bases, and 8 bases lay between the germline ends. The CDR3 extends over 14 amino acids. Germline V lookup: CDR1 SGHTA, CDR2 FQGTGA. The CDR3: CASSLRGGNQPQHF. In nucleotides, the CDR3 is TGTGCCAGCAGCTTAAGAGGTGGGAATCAGCCCCAGCATTTT.

In its sample, this clone was seen once. CDR3 loop: CASSGGTNEKLFF. The DNA of the CDR3 is TGTGCCAGCTCAGGGGGGACTAATGAAAAACTGTTTTTT. V is TRBV2 and J is TRBJ1-4; 7 nucleotides match TRBD1. The CDR3 extends over 13 amino acids. The germline gives CDR1 SNHLY, CDR2 FYNNEI. After removal of 8 bases from V and 2 bases from J, the junction contained 2 bases not matched to a gene. Full variable domain (outside the CDR3, taken from reference TRBV2 and TRBJ1-4): EPEVTQTPSHQVTQMGQEVILRCVPISNHLYFYWYRQILGQKVEFLVSFYNNEISEKSEIFDDQFSVERPDGSNFTLKIRSTKLEDSAMYFCASSGGTNEKLFFGSGTQLSVL.

The chain carries TRBV6-5 and TRBJ2-3; TRBD1 is a possible D gene (5 bases). V was trimmed by 8 bases and J by 0 bases, leaving 9 bases between them. Looked up from germline, CDR1 is MNHEY and CDR2 is SVGAGI. This CDR3 is built from 13 residues. As DNA, the CDR3 is TGTGCCAGCCGGACACCTAGCACAGATACGCAGTATTTT. Translated: CASRTPSTDTQYF.

This rearrangement joins TRBV14 to TRBJ2-1; 15 bases agree with TRBD2. The CDR3 runs to 18 residues. J gave up 4 bases and V 2 bases, and 6 bases lay outside the gene matches. Looked up from germline, CDR1 is SGHDN and CDR2 is FVKESK. CDR3 sequence: CASSQFPGLAGGYNEQFF. Written as DNA, the CDR3 is TGTGCCAGCAGCCAATTTCCAGGACTAGCGGGGGGGTACAATGAGCAGTTCTTC.

This chain connects TRBV2 to TRBJ1-2, with TRBD1 identical over 8 bases. Trimming removed 8 bases from V and 4 bases from J; junction bases left unmatched: 15. The CDR3 sequence is 16 residues long. The germline CDR1 and CDR2 sequences are SNHLY and FYNNEI. The CDR3 nucleotides read TGTGCCAGCGTCCTTCGATTACTTGGACAGGGCTATGGCTACACCTTC. This encodes CASVLRLLGQGYGYTF.

The chain links TRBV29-1 to TRBJ2-3; 7 bases match TRBD1. CDR3 size: 12 residues. Germline CDR1 reads SQVTM; CDR2 reads ANQGSEA. Trimming removed 6 bases from V and 4 bases from J; junction bases left unmatched: 4. The CDR3 protein is CSVRQGSDTQYF. CDR3 DNA: TGCAGCGTCCGACAGGGTTCAGATACGCAGTATTTT.

The V and J genes are TRBV27 and TRBJ2-1; possible D gene TRBD2, 6 bases. The V and J ends lost 9 bases and 2 bases respectively, with 14 bases between them. There are 14 residues in the CDR3. Germline CDR1 and CDR2: MNHEY and SMNVEV (reference sequence). CDR3 nucleotides: TGTGCCAGTGGGGATAGCGGAACCTACAATGAGCAGTTCTTC. It is translated as CASGDSGTYNEQFF.

The chain is built from TRBV5-1 and TRBJ1-1; TRBD1 matches 7 bases. The CDR3 loop spans 16 amino acids. CDR1 and CDR2 from the germline V gene are SGHRS and YFSETQ. J was trimmed by 0 bases and V by 0 bases; bases with no gene match: 5. The CDR3 DNA reads as TGCGCCAGCAGCTTGGTGCCGGGACAGATGAACACTGAAGCTTTCTTT. Its protein is CASSLVPGQMNTEAFF.

CDR3 bases: TGTGCCAGCAGCGCGGCGTGGACTAGCGATGATACGCAGTATTTT. This codes for CASSAAWTSDDTQYF. V and J are TRBV9 and TRBJ2-3; 9 nucleotides agree with TRBD2. With V trimmed by 3 bases and J by 6 bases, 8 bases remained unmatched. Germline CDR1 reads SGDLS; CDR2 reads YYNGEE. CDR3 length equals 15 residues. Variable domain in full (rest from reference TRBV9 and TRBJ2-3): DSGVTQTPKHLITATGQRVTLRCSPRSGDLSVYWYQQSLDQGLQFLIQYYNGEERAKGNILERFSAQQFPDLHSELNLSSLELGDSALYFCASSAAWTSDDTQYFGPGTRLTVL.